The entry that follows covers one TCR beta chain sequence. There is no known antigen for this receptor. No per-base quality is available; no much larger clone lies one base away. The method was the immunoSEQ multiplex PCR assay. For the multiplex PCR, a mixture combining 60 forward primers for TCR Vbeta segments and 13 reverse primers for TCR Jbeta segments was used. The CDR3 region of rearranged TCR beta genes was amplified from genomic DNA with a multiplex PCR assay. The amplified TCR beta libraries were sequenced on the Illumina HiSeq System as 87-base-pair reads. In the source study's methods: In a later analysis, 77 million or so unique TCR beta chains were counted across the approximately 640 repertoires, and around 11 million of these chains were shared by at least two donors. Raw reads were error-corrected and collapsed into unique sequences with a nearest-neighbor algorithm that merged closely related sequences to remove PCR and sequencing errors. Alignment of CDR3 sequences to IMGT reference sequences was used to assign V, D and J gene segments. For a sequence to be retained, a match of at least six nucleotides was required to both a V gene segment and a J gene segment. Rearrangements were classified as productive when the CDR3 lacked stop codons and remained in frame with V and J, and all other rearrangements were classified as non-productive. Following IMGT convention, CDR3 was defined as the stretch from the second conserved V-encoded cysteine up to the conserved J-encoded phenylalanine. The earlier analysis of 500 to 750 of the donors excluded any sequence lacking an unambiguous match to a single V gene segment. In an earlier analysis of 587 of the donors, a V segment was called functional when productive rearrangements were above 56.7%, and segregating when the standard deviation between donors exceeded 5%. To diagnose cytomegalovirus status from the catalog of TCR beta chain sequences, a statistical classification framework was built. A later analysis assigned V and J genes by comparing TCR nucleotide sequences with IMGT/GENE-DB human TR gene sequences. In a later analysis, CDR3 sequences and most-parsimonious VDJ recombination scenarios were assigned using the TCRdist pipeline. In a later analysis, each TCR beta chain was defined by its CDR3 amino acid sequence together with its V-gene family, and reads without a unique V-gene family were excluded. To address suspected cross-contamination and a sequencing artifact, a later analysis removed some 620 highly shared, low-generation-probability nucleotide sequences. In a later analysis, a clonal expansion index for each public chain was calculated from normalized within-repertoire ranks of inferred template counts. In a later analysis, generation probabilities were computed using a VDJ recombination model fitted to out-of-frame rearrangements, and the results were checked against IGoR. A later analysis scored TCR-TCR, TCR-HLA and TCR-CMV co-occurrence with hypergeometric tests, applying a repertoire-size bias correction to TCR pairs. To estimate false discovery rates, a later analysis permuted the HLA or CMV assignments 20 times. In a later analysis, co-occurring TCRs were grouped using DBSCAN, with TCRdist sequence similarity added in when clustering inside HLA-allele-positive subsets. Co-occurrence clustering excluded repertoires with fewer than 30,000 or more than 120,000 public chains, plus five with anomalous nucleotide sharing. TCRdb carries this immuneACCESS record with in-frame sequences only. Its versions omit some clonotypes, under half of them owing to an unresolved V gene in the studies checked, with the rest unexplained. V, J and clone size derive from that table, while D and trimming were established from the DNA sequence. Here the sample has 95,000 to 120,000 clones; 65% to 85% occur a single time. The biggest ten clones account for 2% to 3% of the sample.

V is reduced by 1 base and J by 1 base, leaving a spacing of 13 bases between them. As encoded in the germline V gene, CDR1 is MGHRA while CDR2 is YSYEKL. Counted from cysteine to phenylalanine, this CDR3 has 16 amino acids. Kept here is only the CDR3 DNA, which spans 48 bases and is read in frame from base 1. This record comes from a study of cytomegalovirus exposure and HLA in healthy donors (dated 2017 in TCRdb). At the level of the whole study: An earlier analysis of about 560 of the donors reported about 300 Gb of sequence data and about 120 million unique TCR beta sequences obtained from approximately 180 million T cells. Both class I and class II loci were covered by HLA typing, at four-digit resolution. Among 398 genotyped donors of the cohort, an average of about 240,000 unique TCR beta nucleotide sequences were sequenced per donor, roughly 20% of them non-productive. All discovery cohort repertoires had been generated on a single sequencing platform. The study profiled the T cell repertoires of around 700 subjects by immunosequencing and related them to cytomegalovirus serostatus. Because of strong linkage in the cohort, roughly 5 DR-DQ haplotypes were treated as single units for association and clustering. An earlier analysis of several hundred of the donors applied high-throughput TCR beta sequencing to assess whether each TCR beta V gene segment acted as functional or pseudogenic. Roughly 300 gigabases of sequencing data and some 85 million unique TCR sequences were included in an early release covering under 650 HLA-typed donors. To study patterns of TCR occurrence, a later analysis re-analyzed previously published TCR beta repertoires from around 660 donors and added high-resolution HLA genotyping. Genome-wide SNP genotypes for about 60% of the roughly 700 donors were used in a later genetic analysis, which treated that subset as a discovery cohort. Donor age, sex, ethnicity and CMV serostatus were compiled alongside the repertoire data. A separate validation cohort of about 110 different subjects was used in addition to the approximately 610-subject first cohort. Of the approximately 370 genotyped donors, more than 75% were placed in the genetic ancestry cluster associated with self-reported Caucasian donors. The study aimed to test whether signatures of past pathogen exposure could be identified by cataloging public T cell receptors. The number of donors typed differed by locus, with about 629-630 for A, B, C, DRB1 and DQB1, 522 for DQA1, approximately 570 for DPA1, and 400 to 490 for DPB1. Rather than drawing on any new phenotypic data, the later analysis identified candidate immune exposures from TCR beta sequences and the way those sequences occurred across donors. High-throughput TCR immunosequencing, statistical association of individual TCRs with disease status, and machine learning were combined to predict cytomegalovirus infection status. Overall results and qualifications from the work: A few of the identified cytomegalovirus-associated TCR beta chains were confirmed in vitro to be specific for cytomegalovirus antigens. An association between a missense DCLRE1C variant and V-gene and J-gene trimming of TCR beta chains was found in a later genetic analysis and replicated in an independent cohort. In a later analysis, most CMV-associated TCR beta chains were found to appear HLA-restricted, with HLA associations seemingly driven largely by CMV exposure. A later analysis found that HLA-associated TCR beta chains were more clonally expanded and had lower generation probabilities than equally common non-associated chains. Because the 87-base-pair reads could not distinguish some IMGT-functional V segments, including TRBV6-2 and TRBV6-3, those segments were excluded. Because HLA typing was missing for some donors at each locus, association tests included only the typed subset. At a false discovery rate of 0.05, a later analysis linked 16,951 TCR beta sequences to specific HLA alleles. A later analysis reported that several top co-occurrence clusters appeared linked to parvovirus B19, influenza, CMV and Epstein-Barr virus. According to a later genetic analysis, donors in an Asian-associated ancestry cluster had fewer N-insertions in productive TCRs than the approximately 690-donor mean. The earlier analysis of approximately 540 of the donors excluded approximately 15 rarely observed V segments, including chromosome 9 orphons, because counts were too low. In an earlier analysis of 500 to 650 of the donors, most TCR beta V segments appeared in productive rearrangements about 90% or about 30% of the time, broadly matching IMGT annotations. Presence/absence analyses assumed roughly uniform sequencing depth across donors, an assumption that may not hold. In both the original and validation cohorts, the classifier was reported to diagnose cytomegalovirus status with high specificity and sensitivity. This cohort had only TCR beta chains sequenced, and the lack of alpha or paired-chain data limited which features could be detected. A later analysis found that TCR association rates varied across HLA loci, with DRB1 alleles showing the most associated TCRs and HLA-C alleles the fewest. When HLA alleles, especially DR and DQ, strongly co-occurred, TCR associations were difficult to assign to individual alleles. The sequencing pipeline was judged likely to have produced a cluster of highly shared sequence variants as a technical artifact. For the cohort, immune exposure information was limited to CMV serostatus. The study listed 150 to 200 TCR beta chains as associated with cytomegalovirus. According to the authors, the approach could potentially be generalized to other disease states and immunological phenotypes. Most TCR sequences were seen in very few donors, while some public TCRs were found in many individuals. Linkage disequilibrium might explain the correlated functional status among segregating V segments, but an unknown experimental factor could not be excluded. A further reported finding was that TCR beta sequences accurately predicted the HLA-A and HLA-B alleles for most subjects in the first cohort.

The cohort was made up of 500 to 850 healthy bone marrow donors. Cohort members were all nominally healthy when sampled, although unrecorded immune exposures were likely present. The donor tested CMV seronegative and was one of the 352 seronegative cohort members. Each donor provided a peripheral blood sample, and peripheral blood mononuclear cells were used for TCR beta sequencing. Genomic DNA extraction from the blood cell samples was performed with the Qiagen DNeasy Blood Extraction Kit. The sequence derives from a woman younger than 35 in good health and CMV-seronegative. Sequencing was done on a sample of PBMCs. Recombination joined TRBV4-1 with TRBJ1-1, with the D gene uncertain. The CDR3 protein: CASSQVLSKSNTEAFF. The DNA sequence reads TGCGCCAGCAGCCAAGTGTTGTCCAAATCGAACACTGAAGCTTTCTTT.